Listed below are T cell receptor beta chains from one sample, sequenced in a study of blood T cell repertoires in COVID-19. Libraries were prepared by immunoSEQ multiplex PCR; TCRdb keeps only in-frame clonotypes and omits some of them. Counted here are some 250,000 clones, approximately 83% occurring once; the ten biggest clones make up about 4.2%. The sequenced material came from peripheral blood. These receptors all stem from a man over 45 with active or convalescent COVID-19. CDR3s include the opening cysteine and the closing phenylalanine or tryptophan. A D gene is named only where the DNA matches it firmly.

>13|.|TRBV28|TRBJ1-3
TGTGCCAGCAGTTTGGGCCCGGGAAACACCATATATTTT
CASSLGPGNTIYF
>14|.|TRBV7-9|TRBJ2-3
TGTGCCAGCAGCTTAGACGGGGGCACAGATACGCAGTATTTT
CASSLDGGTDTQYF
>18|.|TRBV24-1|TRBJ2-3
TGTGCCACCAGTGACCTCTCCGACAGGGCGGGGAGCACAGATACGCAGTATTTT
CATSDLSDRAGSTDTQYF
>18|TRBD2|TRBV12-5|TRBJ2-2
TGTGCTAGTGGTTTGGCCGAACTAGCGGGGGGGCTTCCCGGGGAGCTGTTTTTT
CASGLAELAGGLPGELFF
>15|.|TRBV28|TRBJ1-2
TGTGCCACCAACTCCCGGGGGGGGATGTTCTATGGCTACACCTTC
CATNSRGGMFYGYTF
>16|.|TRBV18|TRBJ1-1
TGTGCCAGCTCACCACCGGTTCGGGTTCTGAACACTGAAGCTTTCTTT
CASSPPVRVLNTEAFF
>16|TRBD1|TRBV4-2|TRBJ1-5
TGTGCCAGCAGCCAGGCGGACAGGGGTAGCAATCAGCCCCAGCATTTT
CASSQADRGSNQPQHF
>14|.|TRBV7-6|TRBJ1-1
TGTGCCAGCAGCTTAGGGGGCGCCGTCACTGAAGCTTTCTTT
CASSLGGAVTEAFF
>15|.|TRBV19|TRBJ2-1
TGTGCCAGTAGCCTGACCTGGACAGCCTACAATGAGCAGTTCTTC
CASSLTWTAYNEQFF
>15|.|TRBV13|TRBJ2-3
TGTGCCAGCCGAGGTCGGGGTGACGGCACAGATACGCAGTATTTT
CASRGRGDGTDTQYF
>16|.|TRBV9|TRBJ1-2
TGTGCCAGCACCCCCCACCGGGACATAACTCTCTATGGCTACACCTTC
CASTPHRDITLYGYTF
>14|TRBD1|TRBV6-2/TRBV6-3|TRBJ2-5
TGTGCCAGCAGTGCAACAGGGGGCGGGGAGACCCAGTACTTC
CASSATGGGETQYF